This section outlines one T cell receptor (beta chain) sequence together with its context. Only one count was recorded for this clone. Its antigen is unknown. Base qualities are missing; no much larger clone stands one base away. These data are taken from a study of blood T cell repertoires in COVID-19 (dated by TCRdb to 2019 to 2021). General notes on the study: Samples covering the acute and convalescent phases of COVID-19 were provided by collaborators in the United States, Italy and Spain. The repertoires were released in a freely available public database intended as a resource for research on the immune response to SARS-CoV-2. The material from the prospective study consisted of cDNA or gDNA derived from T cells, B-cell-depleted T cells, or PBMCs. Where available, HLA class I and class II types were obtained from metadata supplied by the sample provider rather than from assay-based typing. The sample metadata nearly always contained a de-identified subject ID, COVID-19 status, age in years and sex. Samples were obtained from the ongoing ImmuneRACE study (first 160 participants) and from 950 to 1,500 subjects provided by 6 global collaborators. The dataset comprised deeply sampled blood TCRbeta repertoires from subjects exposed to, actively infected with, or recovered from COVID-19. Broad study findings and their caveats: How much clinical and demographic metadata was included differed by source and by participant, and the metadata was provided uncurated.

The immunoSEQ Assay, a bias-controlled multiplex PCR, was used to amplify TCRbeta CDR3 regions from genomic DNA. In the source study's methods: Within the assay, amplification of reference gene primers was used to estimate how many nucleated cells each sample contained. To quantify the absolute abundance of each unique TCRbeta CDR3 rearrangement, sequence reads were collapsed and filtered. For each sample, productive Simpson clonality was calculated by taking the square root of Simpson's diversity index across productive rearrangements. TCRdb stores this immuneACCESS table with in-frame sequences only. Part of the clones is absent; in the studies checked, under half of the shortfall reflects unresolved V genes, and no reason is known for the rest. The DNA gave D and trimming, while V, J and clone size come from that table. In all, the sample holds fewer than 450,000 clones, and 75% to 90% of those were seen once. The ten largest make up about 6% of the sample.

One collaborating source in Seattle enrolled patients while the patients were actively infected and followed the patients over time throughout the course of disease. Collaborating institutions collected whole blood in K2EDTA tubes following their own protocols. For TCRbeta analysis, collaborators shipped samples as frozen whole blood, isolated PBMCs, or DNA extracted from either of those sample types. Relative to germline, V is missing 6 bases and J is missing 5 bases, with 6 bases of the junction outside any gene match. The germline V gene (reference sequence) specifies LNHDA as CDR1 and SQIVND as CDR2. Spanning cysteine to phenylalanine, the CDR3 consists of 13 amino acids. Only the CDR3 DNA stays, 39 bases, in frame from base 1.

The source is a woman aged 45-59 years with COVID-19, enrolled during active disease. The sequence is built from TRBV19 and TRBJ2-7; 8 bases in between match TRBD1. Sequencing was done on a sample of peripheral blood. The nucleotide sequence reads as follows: TGTGCCAGTAGAGGCGGACAGGGCCACGAGCAGTACTTC. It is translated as CASRGGQGHEQYF.